The subject of this entry is one TCR beta chain. Its antigen remains unknown. From RNA, the CDR3 regions of TCR beta chains were amplified and sequenced. HTBI-primed first-round RT-PCR preceded second-round multiplex PCR. TCRdb reanalysed the multiplex PCR reads using MiXCR and keeps one entry per CDR3 protein. The sample yields about 600,000 distinct CDR3 sequences, roughly 39% seen once. CDR1 is MNHEY and CDR2 is SMNVEV in the germline V gene (reference sequence). The CDR3 runs to 14 residues. J gave up 5 bases and V 2 bases, and 2 bases lay outside the gene matches. The data derive from a study of Graves' ophthalmopathy and Graves' hyperthyroidism. Study in general: Ophthalmopathy absent within 18 months of follow-up marked hyperthyroidism as stable. Study outcomes and limitations: The blood repertoire also included most expanded thyroid clonotypes above 0.001 frequency.

The TCR was taken from an adult man with Graves' hyperthyroidism. The sequenced sample consisted of peripheral blood or thyroid tissue (not recorded which). The V call is TRBV27, the J call TRBJ2-2, with 7 bases matching TRBD1. As DNA, the CDR3 is TGTGCCAGCAGTTTAAACAGGGGTACCGGGGAGCTGTTTTTT. Its protein is CASSLNRGTGELFF.